Following are 26 T cell receptor beta chains from one sample sequenced in a study of tissue T cells after allogeneic stem cell transplantation. Profiled with immunoSEQ multiplex PCR; TCRdb holds only in-frame clones, not every one. The data hold about 4,100 clones, with around half observed a single time. Indicated time point: mouse harvest day 14 after allogeneic transplant. Tail vein injection delivered 10^7 T-cell-depleted bone marrow cells and 10^6 splenic CD5+ T cells. The specimen was lymph node tissue. These receptors all come from a female BALB/c mouse given C57BL/6 T cells with graft-versus-host disease after an allogeneic hematopoietic cell transplant.

This clone has just a few counts. The gene symbols are mouse symbols. Read data end 1 residue before the CDR3 end; the end is taken from the germline J gene. The chain carries TRBV12-2 and TRBJ1-4; 8 positions match TRBD1. This CDR3 region has 15 residues. CDR1 SGHLS and CDR2 HYDKME come from the germline V gene. J gave up 6 bases and V 0 bases, and 5 bases lay outside the gene matches. The covered CDR3 bases are TGTGCCAGCTCTCTCGCGGACAGGGAGGACGAAAGATTATTT. Its protein product is CASSLADREDERLF. In full, the CDR3 is CASSLADREDERLFF. Looking up the rest from reference TRBV12-2 and TRBJ1-4 gives the full variable domain: NSGVVQSPRYIIKGKGERSILKCIPISGHLSVAWYQQTQGQELKFFIQHYDKMERDKGNLPSRFSVQQFDDYHSEMNMSALELEDSAVYFCASSLADREDERLFFGHGTKLSVL.

This clone was counted only a few times. The gene names here belong to mouse. The read gets to within 1 residue of the CDR3 end, and the germline J gene fills in the rest. The rearrangement joins TRBV13-3 to TRBJ2-1, with 11 positions matching TRBD2. Trimming took 2 bases from V and 4 from J; bases not matched to a gene: 5. Germline V gives CDR1 NNHDY, CDR2 SYVADS. CDR3 length: 16 amino acids. CDR3 bases read: TGTGCCAGCAGTGAATGGACTGGGGGGAGTTATGCTGAGCAGTTC. This translates into CASSEWTGGSYAEQF. The whole CDR3 protein is CASSEWTGGSYAEQFF.

In the case of this clone: Mouse gene names apply. From the germline J gene comes the end of the CDR3, since the read stops 1 residue before it. This chain links TRBV1 with TRBJ2-5; a weak D match, TRBD1 (6 bases). V was shortened by 0 bases and J by 4 bases, with 8 bases between the two germline ends. There are 14 residues in the CDR3. Germline values: CDR1 NSQYPW, CDR2 LRSPGD (reference sequence). The CDR3 spells CTCSAEQGKDTQYF. CDR3 DNA (partial): TGCACCTGCAGTGCAGAACAGGGAAAAGACACCCAGTAC. The whole variable domain, filled in from reference TRBV1 and TRBJ2-5, reads VTLLEQNPRWRLVPRGQAVNLRCILKNSQYPWMSWYQQDLQKQLQWLFTLRSPGDKEVKSLPGADYLATRVTDTELRLQVANMSQGRTLYCTCSAEQGKDTQYFGPGTRLLVL.

As to this clone: Gene names follow the mouse nomenclature. The read ends 1 residue early relative to the CDR3; the germline J gene fills the gap. The chain has TRBV13-1 and TRBJ2-7; 9 nucleotides match TRBD2. CDR1 is NSHNY and CDR2 is SYGAGN in the germline V gene. There are 14 residues in the CDR3. J was trimmed by 3 bases and V by 2 bases; bases with no gene match: 3. The CDR3 region is CASSEMGGRYEQYF. The sequenced part of the CDR3 DNA is TGTGCCAGCAGTGAGATGGGGGGGCGCTATGAACAGTAC.

On this clone: Genes here carry mouse names. The CDR3 end falls 1 residue outside the read, so it is completed with the germline J gene. This chain connects TRBV3 to TRBJ2-4; no reliable D call. The germline CDR1 and CDR2 sequences are SNHLY and FYNGKV (reference sequence). The CDR3 runs 14 residues. Trimming removed 3 bases from V and 0 bases from J, with 7 bases in between. The part of the CDR3 DNA that was read is TGTGCCAGCAGCTTCCAGTCTAGTCAAAACACCTTGTAC. Translation gives CASSFQSSQNTLY. The complete CDR3 reads CASSFQSSQNTLYF.

This clone was recorded a few times. Mouse gene names apply. The CDR3 goes on 1 residue after the read ends, and that part is filled in from the germline J gene. V gene TRBV26 combines with J gene TRBJ2-4, with D perhaps matching TRBD1 (6 bases). Germline loops: CDR1 KGHPV, CDR2 FQNQEV (reference sequence). Trimming took off 3 bases at V and 7 bases at J, with 11 bases between the two ends. CDR3 size: 13 residues. The sequenced part of the CDR3 DNA is TGTGCCAGCAGTCTTCAGGGGTTAGACACCTTGTAC. Residues: CASSLQGLDTLY. The full-length CDR3 reads as CASSLQGLDTLYF.

This clone turned up a few times. Gene names follow the mouse nomenclature. The CDR3 end falls 1 residue outside the read, so it is completed with the germline J gene. The genes are TRBV23 and TRBJ2-7; the table names TRBD1, a call not compared with the DNA. The germline gives CDR1 KGHTA, CDR2 FQNQQP. The CDR3 runs 15 residues. The CDR3 here is CSSSQSTGPSYEQYF. CDR3 DNA (partial): TGCTCCAGCAGTCAATCGACAGGGCCCTCCTATGAACAGTAC. Variable domain in full (rest from reference TRBV23 and TRBJ2-7): DAAVTQKPRYLIKMKGQEAEMKCIPEKGHTAVFWYQQKQSKELKFLIYFQNQQPLDQIDMVKERFSAVCPSSSLCSLGIRTCEAEDSALYLCSSSQSTGPSYEQYFGPGTRLTVL.

This clone was picked up one time. Gene names follow the mouse nomenclature. The read is 1 residue too short to cover the CDR3 end, so that end is filled in from the germline J gene. This chain links TRBV23 with TRBJ2-3. The CDR3 totals 15 residues. Germline V gives CDR1 KGHTA, CDR2 FQNQQP. The CDR3 DNA, read in part, is TGCTCCAGCAATCAATCTGGGGCTAGTGCAGAAACGCTGTAT. This sequence encodes CSSNQSGASAETLY. Given in full, the CDR3 is CSSNQSGASAETLYF.

Worth noting for this clone: The gene names given are mouse names. Read coverage stops 1 residue before the CDR3 terminus; the germline J gene supplies the remainder. The rearrangement links TRBV5 to TRBJ1-1, with 7 bases fitting TRBD1. Trimming took 1 base from V and 1 from J; bases not matched to a gene: 0. Germline lookup yields CDR1 LGHNA and CDR2 YNLKQL (reference sequence). The CDR3 consists of 14 residues. The CDR3 reads CASSQGQGNTEVFF. The CDR3 DNA, read in part, is TGTGCCAGCAGCCAAGGACAGGGGAACACAGAAGTCTTC.

This clone was observed a few times. Germline and genes here are mouse. Read coverage stops 1 residue before the CDR3 terminus; the germline J gene supplies the remainder. The chain joins TRBV31 to TRBJ1-4, with TRBD1 matching 10 bases. There are 15 residues in the CDR3. J was trimmed by 3 bases and V by 3 bases; bases with no gene match: 4. Germline V gene lookup returns CDR1 GKSSPN and CDR2 SITVG. The CDR3 sequence is CAWSPGQGTNERLFF. The DNA read from the CDR3 is TGTGCCTGGAGCCCGGGACAGGGGACCAACGAAAGATTATTT.

Sample share makes this clone medium-sized. Genes and germline come from the mouse. With the read ending 1 residue before the CDR3 end, the germline J gene is used to fill in that end. The chain employs TRBV13-3 and TRBJ1-1, with D possibly TRBD1 on 5 matching bases. The CDR3 runs 14 residues. CDR1 is NNHDY, CDR2 SYVADS, per germline. With 3 bases removed from V and 1 base from J, the gap between germline ends came to 10 bases. This chain's CDR3 is CASSAWRGNTEVFF. CDR3 DNA (partial): TGTGCCAGCAGTGCCTGGAGGGGAAACACAGAAGTCTTC.

Worth noting for this clone: Gene names refer to mouse genes. The missing CDR3 end, 1 residue past where the read stops, is filled in from the germline J gene. This chain connects TRBV13-2 to TRBJ1-1; D is undetermined. Germline lookup yields CDR1 NNHNN and CDR2 SYGAGS (reference sequence). The CDR3 spans 11 residues. The V end lost 5 bases, the J end lost 5 bases, and 7 bases lay between the germline ends. The part of the CDR3 DNA that was read is TGTGCCAGCGGCCCCGGGACAGAAGTCTTC. Translated, it gives CASGPGTEVF. The whole CDR3 sequence reads CASGPGTEVFF.

This clone has a single count. Germline and genes: mouse. The read terminates 1 residue before the CDR3 end, so the remaining end is supplied by the germline J gene. The genes are TRBV26 and TRBJ2-5; D might be TRBD2 (5 bases). Germline V gene lookup returns CDR1 KGHPV and CDR2 FQNQEV (reference sequence). The CDR3 has 15 residues. The V and J ends lost 1 base and 0 bases respectively, with 8 bases between them. CDR3 DNA, as far as it was read: TGTGCCAGCAGTCTGTTGGGGAGGAACCAAGACACCCAGTAC. The encoded protein is CASSLLGRNQDTQY. The CDR3, in full, reads CASSLLGRNQDTQYF.

With regard to this clone: Germline and genes here are mouse. The CDR3 extends 1 residue past the end of the read, so its final part is completed from the germline J gene. The J gene is TRBJ1-3, the V gene TRBV5, with 9 bases lining up with TRBD1. The germline V gene encodes CDR1 LGHNA and CDR2 YNLKQL (reference sequence). The CDR3 length is 17 residues. The V segment lost 0 bases and the J segment 4 bases; nucleotides outside the gene matches: 7. CDR3 bases read: TGTGCCAGCAGCCAAGAACGGGACAGGGTGGGCGGAAATACGCTCTAT. This sequence encodes CASSQERDRVGGNTLY. The whole CDR3 protein reads CASSQERDRVGGNTLYF.

This clone has only a few counts. Mouse gene names and germline throughout. The read ends 1 residue shy of where the CDR3 ends; the end is completed using the germline J gene. The rearrangement uses TRBV23 and TRBJ2-7; the D call of TRBD2 is as the table states it, not checked on the DNA. The V gene's germline CDR1 is KGHTA and CDR2 FQNQQP. The CDR3 totals 13 residues. The CDR3 loop is CSSSLGFSYEQYF. The DNA read from the CDR3 is TGCTCCAGCAGTCTTGGGTTCTCCTATGAACAGTAC.

This clone was recorded a few times. These gene names are mouse names. The read ends 1 residue before the CDR3 terminus; that terminus is restored from the germline J gene. The V and J genes are TRBV4 and TRBJ2-2, with TRBD1 matching over 7 bases. Per the germline V gene, CDR1 is LGHDT and CDR2 is YNNKQL (reference sequence). The CDR3 is made up of 14 amino acids. V was pared by 6 bases and J by 1 base, with 2 bases of the junction left unmatched. The CDR3 DNA, read in part, is TGTGCCAGCAGTCGGGACAGAAACACCGGGCAGCTCTAC. Protein product: CASSRDRNTGQLY. The entire CDR3 protein reads CASSRDRNTGQLYF.

Remarks on this clone: All gene names here are mouse names. The CDR3 DNA, read in part, is TGTGCCAGCAGTGAAGACTGGGAAGACACCCAGTAC. This encodes CASSEDWEDTQY. The entire CDR3 sequence reads CASSEDWEDTQYF. The chain joins TRBV13-1 to TRBJ2-5; 7 nucleotides agree with TRBD2. The read terminates 1 residue ahead of where the CDR3 ends, so the germline J gene completes it. The V and J ends lost 2 bases and 4 bases, in that order; junction bases with no gene match: 1. Germline V gene sequence: CDR1 NSHNY, CDR2 SYGAGN. The CDR3 consists of 13 residues.

This clone was detected only a few times. Gene names denote mouse genes. Read data end 1 residue before the CDR3 end; the end is taken from the germline J gene. This rearrangement joins TRBV26 to TRBJ2-2; perhaps TRBD2 as D (5 bases). Deletions cut 1 base from V and 3 bases from J, with 9 bases between. The CDR3 is made up of 15 amino acids. Per the germline V gene, CDR1 is KGHPV and CDR2 is FQNQEV (reference sequence). CDR3 DNA (partial): TGTGCCAGCAGTCTGTTGGGGTGGGACACCGGGCAGCTCTAC. Protein product: CASSLLGWDTGQLY. The CDR3 in its entirety is CASSLLGWDTGQLYF.

This clone occurred a few times. Gene labels here are mouse ones. The observed sequence ends 1 residue before the CDR3 terminus, with the missing tail filled in from the germline J gene. The gene calls are TRBV26 and TRBJ1-4; D not certain. Germline V gives CDR1 KGHPV, CDR2 FQNQEV (reference sequence). Trimming pared 7 bases from V and 0 bases from J, leaving 9 bases between. The length of the CDR3 is 14 residues. CDR3 DNA, as far as it was read: TGTGCCAGCACCCTATTGATTTCCAACGAAAGATTATTT. Encoded protein: CASTLLISNERLF. The whole CDR3 is CASTLLISNERLFF.

A word on this clone: The genes and germline here are from mouse. The CDR3 extends 1 residue past the end of the read, so its final part is completed from the germline J gene. The rearrangement joins TRBV26 to TRBJ2-4, with D uncertain. V lost 2 bases and J lost 1, with 7 bases in between. CDR1 is KGHPV, CDR2 FQNQEV, per germline (reference sequence). This CDR3 has 14 amino acids. The CDR3 protein is CASSLGYGQNTLYF. Incomplete CDR3 DNA: TGTGCCAGCAGTCTGGGGTACGGTCAAAACACCTTGTAC.

With respect to this clone: All gene names here are mouse names. CDR3 in amino acids: CASSDTRSSYEQYF. The sequenced part of the CDR3 DNA is TGTGCCAGCAGTGATACCAGGAGCTCCTATGAACAGTAC. V is TRBV19 and J is TRBJ2-7; no clear D gene. The CDR3 extends 1 residue past the end of the read, so its final part is completed from the germline J gene. Trimming stripped 4 bases from V and 0 bases from J, with 11 bases between. Germline CDR1 FNHDT, CDR2 SITEND (reference sequence). The CDR3 runs 14 residues.

This clone was detected a few times. Gene names refer to mouse genes. The CDR3 is cut off 1 residue early in the read; its end comes from the germline J gene. This chain uses TRBV23 with TRBJ2-2; TRBD2 is taken as the D call from the table, unchecked against the DNA. Germline-derived CDR1 and CDR2 are KGHTA and FQNQQP. CDR3 length: 16 amino acids. The sequenced CDR3 bases are TGCTCCAGCAGCCTCGACTGGGGGCCAAACACCGGGCAGCTCTAC. The encoded protein is CSSSLDWGPNTGQLY. The CDR3 as a whole reads CSSSLDWGPNTGQLYF.

As concerns this clone: Gene names denote mouse genes. The read stops 1 residue short of the end of the CDR3; the missing end is completed from the germline J gene. This chain joins TRBV16 and TRBJ1-3; TRBD1 matches at 10 bases. Germline V CDR1 and CDR2: SGHSA, FRNQAP. V dropped 0 bases and J dropped 2; count of bases not matched to a gene: 7. This CDR3 region has 18 residues. CDR3: CASSLDKPGTGAGNTLYF. The CDR3 DNA, read in part, is TGTGCAAGCAGCTTAGATAAGCCTGGGACAGGGGCTGGAAATACGCTCTAT.

In regard to this clone: The genes are named according to mouse. CDR3 DNA (partial): TGTGCCAGCAGTCTGGGACTGGGGAGCTATGCTGAGCAGTTC. This codes for CASSLGLGSYAEQF. The full CDR3 is CASSLGLGSYAEQFF. The chain joins TRBV26 to TRBJ2-1, with 9 bases that match TRBD2. The missing CDR3 end, 1 residue past where the read stops, is filled in from the germline J gene. After removal of 2 bases from V and 3 bases from J, the junction contained 2 bases not matched to a gene. This CDR3 spans 15 amino acids. Per germline, CDR1 KGHPV and CDR2 FQNQEV (reference sequence).

Concerning this clone: Genes and germline come from the mouse. The DNA ends 1 residue before the CDR3 does, and the rest of the CDR3 is filled in from the germline J gene. This rearrangement joins TRBV16 to TRBJ2-7; 7 nucleotides line up with TRBD2. Trimming removed 1 base from V and 0 bases from J; junction bases left unmatched: 0. CDR3 size: 14 residues. Per the germline V gene, CDR1 is SGHSA and CDR2 is FRNQAP. The CDR3 loop reads CASSLGGGSYEQYF. CDR3 DNA, as far as it was read: TGTGCAAGCAGCTTAGGGGGGGGCTCCTATGAACAGTAC.

Comments on this clone: Mouse gene names and germline throughout. The read is 1 residue too short to cover the CDR3 end, so that end is filled in from the germline J gene. The genes are TRBV23 and TRBJ1-1; TRBD1 reflects the table's D call only, with no check against the DNA. Germline V gene data show CDR1 as KGHTA and CDR2 as FQNQQP. The CDR3 loop spans 11 amino acids. The CDR3 spells CSSSRTGKVFF. The sequenced part of the CDR3 DNA is TGCTCCAGCAGCCGGACAGGGAAAGTCTTC.